This T cell receptor (beta chain) was captured in a study of blood T cells in healthy people across ages. Overall study results and limits: Changes in expanded clonotypes were possibly confounded, as the CMV status of donors was unknown. Using unsorted PBMCs precluded a conclusive naive versus antigen-experienced comparison. It was the long-lived donors that had more naive CD4+ cells and higher diversity than aged donors.

The CDR3 is made up of 18 amino acids. Between the trimmed V and J ends, which lost 1 base and 0 bases, there was a span of 17 bases. Germline CDR1 SGHTA, CDR2 FQGNSA. Approximately 9 milliliters was the volume of peripheral blood drawn from each donor. Primers used in a second PCR of about 7 to 12 cycles were a sample-barcoded 5' primer and a J-beta primer mix. TCRdb redid the calling of the 5' RACE reads with MiXCR, one entry per CDR3 protein. The table has 500,000 to 600,000 distinct CDR3 sequences, approximately 27% seen once. Turning to this clonotype: Its antigen is currently unknown.

The V gene is TRBV7-2, the J gene TRBJ2-3; D is possibly TRBD2 (5 bases). This receptor was taken from a woman in her 70s in good health. Sequencing was carried out using blood. The CDR3 coding sequence is TGTGCCAGCAGCTTAGGTCGAAGCGGAAGTTCTAGCACAGATACGCAGTATTTT. Its translation is CASSLGRSGSSSTDTQYF.